Listed below are T cell receptor beta chains from one sample, sequenced in a study of identical twins. TCRdb called the 5' RACE reads again in MiXCR, with one record for every CDR3 protein. The sample lists 200,000 to 300,000 distinct CDR3 sequences, 10% to 13% seen once, with 10% in the top ten. Sequenced: memory T cells sorted from blood. Source of these receptors: a man aged 50-59 years in good health. Both conserved end residues are part of each CDR3. The order of the fields is CDR3 length, J gene, clone size, D gene, V gene, CDR3 DNA, CDR3 protein. The D gene is left open where the match is weak. Size is omitted from some rows. Given values are once, few, many or a class for expanded clones.

CDR3 length: 14; J gene: TRBJ1-1; clone size: many; D gene: TRBD1; V gene: TRBV5-1; CDR3 DNA: TGCGCCAGCAGCTCTACAGGGGGCGCGGCTGAAGCTTTCTTT; CDR3 protein: CASSSTGGAAEAFF
CDR3 length: 14; J gene: TRBJ2-7; clone size: -; D gene: -; V gene: TRBV19; CDR3 DNA: TGTGCCAGTAGTATAGCCCGGGATTCCTACGAGCAGTACTTC; CDR3 protein: CASSIARDSYEQYF
CDR3 length: 17; J gene: TRBJ2-1; clone size: -; D gene: TRBD2; V gene: TRBV7-3; CDR3 DNA: TGTGCCAGCAGCTTAAGAGGGTTAGCGGGGAACTACAATGAGCAGTTCTTC; CDR3 protein: CASSLRGLAGNYNEQFF
CDR3 length: 15; J gene: TRBJ2-1; clone size: many; D gene: -; V gene: TRBV4-3; CDR3 DNA: TGCGCCAGCAGCCGCGGGAAGGGGCCCAACAATGAGCAGTTCTTC; CDR3 protein: CASSRGKGPNNEQFF
CDR3 length: 17; J gene: TRBJ2-3; clone size: -; D gene: -; V gene: TRBV12-3/TRBV12-4; CDR3 DNA: TGTGCCAGCAGCGGCGGAACTTCCTCCCCGAGCACAGATACGCAGTATTTT; CDR3 protein: CASSGGTSSPSTDTQYF
CDR3 length: 16; J gene: TRBJ2-6; clone size: many; D gene: -; V gene: TRBV5-1; CDR3 DNA: TGCGCCAGCAGCCCGTCCCTCCCCTCTGGGGCCAACGTCCTGACTTTC; CDR3 protein: CASSPSLPSGANVLTF
CDR3 length: 14; J gene: TRBJ1-4; clone size: -; D gene: -; V gene: TRBV19; CDR3 DNA: TGTGCCAGTAGTGGAAGGAGGGCTAATGAAAAACTGTTTTTT; CDR3 protein: CASSGRRANEKLFF
CDR3 length: 15; J gene: TRBJ2-1; clone size: many; D gene: -; V gene: TRBV7-2; CDR3 DNA: TGTGCCAGCAGCTTAGCCGGGAATACATACAATGAGCAGTTCTTC; CDR3 protein: CASSLAGNTYNEQFF
CDR3 length: 13; J gene: TRBJ1-4; clone size: few; D gene: TRBD1; V gene: TRBV5-1; CDR3 DNA: TGCGCCAGCAGCTGGGGACAGGGTGCAGAACTGTTTTTT; CDR3 protein: CASSWGQGAELFF
CDR3 length: 15; J gene: TRBJ1-4; clone size: -; D gene: -; V gene: TRBV11-2; CDR3 DNA: TGTGCCAGCAGCAAGACCCTGACCATCAATGAAAAACTGTTTTTT; CDR3 protein: CASSKTLTINEKLFF